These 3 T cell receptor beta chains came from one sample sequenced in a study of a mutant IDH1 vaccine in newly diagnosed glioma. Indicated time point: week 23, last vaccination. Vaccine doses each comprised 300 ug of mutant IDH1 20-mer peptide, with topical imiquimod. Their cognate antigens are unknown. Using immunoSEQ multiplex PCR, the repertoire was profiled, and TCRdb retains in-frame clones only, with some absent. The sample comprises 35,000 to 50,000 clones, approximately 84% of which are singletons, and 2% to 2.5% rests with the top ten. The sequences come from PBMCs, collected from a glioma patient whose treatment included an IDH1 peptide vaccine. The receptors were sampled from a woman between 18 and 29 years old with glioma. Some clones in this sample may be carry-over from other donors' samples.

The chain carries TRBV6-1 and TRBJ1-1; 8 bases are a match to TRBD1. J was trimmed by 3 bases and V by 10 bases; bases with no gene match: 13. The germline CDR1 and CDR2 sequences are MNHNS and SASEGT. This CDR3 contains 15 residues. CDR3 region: CAILNRDRGYTEAFF. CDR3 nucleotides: TGTGCCATCCTAAATCGTGACAGGGGCTACACTGAAGCTTTCTTT.

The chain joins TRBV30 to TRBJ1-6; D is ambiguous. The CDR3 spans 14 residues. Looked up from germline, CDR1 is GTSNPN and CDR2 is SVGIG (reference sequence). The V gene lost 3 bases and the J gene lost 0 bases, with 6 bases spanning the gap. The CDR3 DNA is TGTGCCTGGAGGGAGGGCTCCTATAATTCACCCCTCCACTTT. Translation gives CAWREGSYNSPLHF.

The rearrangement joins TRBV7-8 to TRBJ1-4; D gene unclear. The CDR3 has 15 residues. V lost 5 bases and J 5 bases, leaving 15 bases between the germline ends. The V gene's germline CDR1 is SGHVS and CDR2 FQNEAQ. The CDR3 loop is CASSLRPRANEKLFF. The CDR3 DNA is TGTGCCAGCAGCCTCAGACCGAGGGCAAATGAAAAACTGTTTTTT.